This T cell receptor beta chain was obtained from a study of long-term antiretroviral therapy in people with HIV. Runs used v3.0 of the immunoSEQ assay and were done at survey level. Data came from immunoSEQ multiplex PCR; TCRdb stores just in-frame clones and leaves some out. The sample includes approximately 23,000 clones, about 80% seen only once; the top ten take more than 3.5%. The table lists this clone with a count of one. There are 15 residues in the CDR3. The germline V gene encodes CDR1 SSHAT and CDR2 FNYEAQ (reference sequence). With 5 bases clipped from V and 3 bases from J, the junction kept 6 bases outside the gene matches.

The V call is TRBV7-7, the J call TRBJ2-1; TRBD2 aligns across 8 bases. Sequencing used unsorted PBMCs, obtained around 5.9 years after starting antiretroviral therapy. The clonotype originates from a man aged 25 to 40 with HIV. The CDR3 protein is CASSPGGAGYNEQFF. The CDR3 DNA follows: TGTGCCAGCAGCCCGGGAGGGGCTGGCTACAATGAGCAGTTCTTC.